Listed here are 29 T cell receptor beta chains from one sample, sequenced in a study of cytomegalovirus exposure and HLA in healthy donors (dated by TCRdb to about 2017). Receptor amplification or capture employed the immunoSEQ multiplex PCR assay. The multiplex PCR relied on a mix of 60 forward primers for TCR Vbeta segments and 13 reverse primers for TCR Jbeta segments. TCRdb limited this immuneACCESS table to in-frame rearrangements with V and J called. A share of clones is missing; checked studies link under half to unresolved V genes, and the rest is unexplained. The sample table records some 240,000 clones; about nine tenths of these occur just once. The biggest ten clones account for about 1.8% of the sample. Material: PBMCs. These receptor sequences come from a girl aged 2-10 years in good health and CMV-seronegative.

The rearrangement uses TRBV13 and TRBJ2-5, with a possible D match to TRBD1 (5 bases). The V end lost 3 bases, the J end lost 3 bases, and 14 bases lay between the germline ends. Germline V gene lookup returns CDR1 PRHDT and CDR2 FYEKMQ (reference sequence). This CDR3 is 15 amino acids long. CDR3 sequence reads: CASSFLRRREETQYF. The DNA for the CDR3 is TGTGCCAGCAGCTTCCTCAGGCGCAGGGAAGAGACCCAGTACTTC.

The genes are TRBV6-6 and TRBJ2-1; no firm D call. Between the trimmed V and J ends, which lost 4 bases and 10 bases, there was a span of 8 bases. Germline assignment: CDR1 MNHNY and CDR2 SVGAGI (reference sequence). This CDR3 spans 11 amino acids. CDR3 loop: CASSSSPEQFF. The CDR3 bases are TGTGCCAGCAGTTCTAGTCCAGAGCAGTTCTTC.

This sequence joins TRBV27 and TRBJ2-7, with D tentatively TRBD1 (5 bases). Per the germline V gene, CDR1 is MNHEY and CDR2 is SMNVEV (reference sequence). This CDR3 comprises 14 residues. The V end lost 7 bases, the J end lost 3 bases, and 16 bases lay between the germline ends. The CDR3 is CASTPGHTLYEQYF. DNA of the CDR3: TGTGCCAGCACCCCCGGACATACTCTCTACGAGCAGTACTTC.

Written as DNA, the CDR3 is TGCGCCAGCAGCCCCTTCGAGCGGAGGGGTGACGAGCAGTTCTTC. This codes for CASSPFERRGDEQFF. J is TRBJ2-1 and V is TRBV5-1; perhaps TRBD2 as D (6 bases). V lost 4 bases to trimming and J lost 10 bases, with 21 bases between them. The CDR3 consists of 15 residues. The germline CDR1 and CDR2 sequences are SGHRS and YFSETQ.

This sequence joins TRBV27 and TRBJ2-7; 8 bases agree with TRBD1. V dropped 8 bases and J dropped 0; count of bases not matched to a gene: 6. The CDR3 runs to 14 residues. The germline gives CDR1 MNHEY, CDR2 SMNVEV (reference sequence). In nucleotides, the CDR3 is TGTGCCAGCTCCACAGGGGGGAGCTCCTACGAGCAGTACTTC. This encodes CASSTGGSSYEQYF.

The chain combines TRBV5-4 with TRBJ2-5; D perhaps matches TRBD1 (6 bases). This CDR3 contains 13 residues. Trimming pared 7 bases from V and 5 bases from J, leaving 15 bases between. The germline V gene has CDR1 SGHNT and CDR2 YYREEE (reference sequence). Here the CDR3 reads CASSTDRRETQYF. Here the CDR3 DNA reads TGTGCCAGCTCCACGGACAGACGGGAGACCCAGTACTTC.

With regard to this clone: Mismatch with germline at one junction end may stem from a read error. V and J are TRBV7-9 and TRBJ1-1, with TRBD1 identical over 7 bases. The CDR3 spans 15 residues. Per germline, CDR1 SEHNR and CDR2 FQNEAQ (reference sequence). The DNA for the CDR3 is TGTTCCAGCAGTCCTCCCGGGACAGCGAACACTGAAGCTTTCTTT. It translates to CSSSPPGTANTEAFF.

The CDR3 DNA reads as TGTGCCAGCAGCCTAGCGGGAGGCCATGAGCAGTTCTTC. Protein: CASSLAGGHEQFF. This chain connects TRBV6-5 to TRBJ2-1; 11 nucleotides align to TRBD2. CDR3 length: 13 residues. After removal of 6 bases from V and 8 bases from J, the junction contained 3 bases not matched to a gene. Germline V gives CDR1 MNHEY, CDR2 SVGAGI.

The genes are TRBV28 and TRBJ1-3; 8 bases line up with TRBD1. The CDR3 covers 15 residues. The germline CDR1 and CDR2 sequences are MDHEN and SYDVKM. V shed 4 bases and J 4 bases; nucleotides not matched to a gene: 6. This CDR3 is CASSSLRGPGNTIYF. CDR3 sequence (DNA): TGTGCCAGCAGTTCTCTCAGGGGGCCCGGAAACACCATATATTTT.

The chain employs TRBV2 and TRBJ1-2, with D hard to call. CDR3 length: 12 residues. Germline CDR1 SNHLY, CDR2 FYNNEI. V was shortened by 4 bases and J by 4 bases, with 7 bases between the two germline ends. DNA for the CDR3: TGTGCCAGCAGTGGACTTTTCTATGGCTACACCTTC. It specifies CASSGLFYGYTF.

This rearrangement joins TRBV11-2 to TRBJ1-1; tentatively, D is TRBD1 (5 bases). Germline values: CDR1 SGHAT, CDR2 FQNNGV. V was clipped by 0 bases and J by 6 bases, with 8 bases between them. The CDR3 totals 13 residues. DNA of the CDR3: TGTGCCAGCAGCTTAGATCCGACAGCTGAAGCTTTCTTT. Protein product: CASSLDPTAEAFF.

The V and J genes are TRBV10-2 and TRBJ2-7; 10 bases agree with TRBD2. The V and J ends lost 6 bases and 5 bases, in that order; junction bases with no gene match: 22. CDR1 WSHSY and CDR2 SAAADI come from the germline V gene. This CDR3 contains 19 residues. Written as DNA, the CDR3 is TGCGCCAGCAGGCTAGGTTTGGGCAGCGGGAGGGTTGCTGGTCACGAGCAGTACTTC. Its protein product is CASRLGLGSGRVAGHEQYF.

The V call is TRBV2, the J call TRBJ2-7, with 7 bases aligning to TRBD1. The V gene's germline CDR1 is SNHLY and CDR2 FYNNEI. V was clipped by 4 bases and J by 3 bases; unmatched bases: 9. This CDR3 contains 15 residues. CDR3 in DNA: TGTGCCAGCAGTGCCGGGGACAGCAATTACTACGAGCAGTACTTC. Its translation is CASSAGDSNYYEQYF.

V and J are TRBV28 and TRBJ2-1; TRBD1 matches 9 bases. Germline V gives CDR1 MDHEN, CDR2 SYDVKM. J was trimmed by 6 bases and V by 2 bases; bases with no gene match: 8. This CDR3 comprises 16 residues. The CDR3 DNA is TGTGCCAGCAGTTTAAGTGTCCCGGGACAGGGCAATGAGCAGTTCTTC. It translates to CASSLSVPGQGNEQFF.

J is TRBJ2-5 and V is TRBV5-6; 10 nucleotides match TRBD2. The CDR3 runs 15 residues. Germline-derived CDR1 and CDR2 are SGHDT and YYEEEE. Trimming at V came to 3 bases and at J to 3 bases, leaving 5 bases not matched to a gene. The CDR3 protein is CASSYFTSGEETQYF. The CDR3 coding sequence is TGTGCCAGCAGCTACTTCACTAGCGGGGAAGAGACCCAGTACTTC.

The gene calls are TRBV5-1 and TRBJ2-5; 10 positions agree with TRBD2. CDR1 and CDR2 from the germline V gene are SGHRS and YFSETQ. This CDR3 is built from 14 residues. J lost 5 bases, V lost 4 bases, and 5 bases had no gene match. The CDR3 sequence is CASSQTSGRETQYF. Written as DNA, the CDR3 is TGCGCCAGCAGCCAGACTAGCGGGCGCGAGACCCAGTACTTC.

The chain links TRBV6-5 to TRBJ2-7, with 10 positions matching TRBD2. Looked up from germline, CDR1 is MNHEY and CDR2 is SVGAGI. Losses at the gene ends were 6 bases for V and 8 bases for J; bases not matched to a gene: 13. The CDR3 covers 15 residues. The CDR3 loop is CASSVKASGGLKQYF. The CDR3 bases are TGTGCCAGCAGCGTTAAGGCTAGCGGGGGCCTCAAGCAGTACTTC.

V is TRBV19 and J is TRBJ2-7, with 7 bases fitting TRBD2. Germline assignment: CDR1 LNHDA and CDR2 SQIVND (reference sequence). This CDR3 region has 15 residues. V lost 2 bases, J lost 2 bases, and 6 bases stayed unmatched. The CDR3 region is CASSIRREQPYEQYF. The CDR3 DNA sequence: TGTGCCAGTAGTATACGGCGGGAGCAGCCCTACGAGCAGTACTTC. The variable domain in full, completed from reference TRBV19 and TRBJ2-7, reads DGGITQSPKYLFRKEGQNVTLSCEQNLNHDAMYWYRQDPGQGLRLIYYSQIVNDFQKGDIAEGYSVSREKKESFPLTVTSAQKNPTAFYLCASSIRREQPYEQYFGPGTRLTVT.

The rearrangement joins TRBV4-2 to TRBJ2-2; D is possibly TRBD2 (6 bases). Germline values: CDR1 LGHNA, CDR2 YNFKEQ. The CDR3 runs 13 residues. V gave up 10 bases and J gave up 0 bases, with 9 bases separating them. The CDR3 bases are TGTGCCACCGGGACTTCGAACACCGGGGAGCTGTTTTTT. The encoded protein is CATGTSNTGELFF.

This chain connects TRBV30 to TRBJ2-3, with 8 nucleotides matching TRBD1. Germline-derived CDR1 and CDR2 are GTSNPN and SVGIG (reference sequence). This CDR3 comprises 14 residues. Germline trimming cut 1 base from V and 2 bases from J; bases unmatched to any gene: 2. CDR3 sequence reads: CAWSGGQVTDTQYF. CDR3 DNA sequence: TGTGCCTGGAGTGGGGGACAGGTCACAGATACGCAGTATTTT.

This clone was detected once. The rearrangement links TRBV10-3 to TRBJ2-5; D not resolved. The ends were cut back, 3 bases at V and 1 base at J, with 3 bases in the middle. The CDR3 length is 12 residues. Per germline, CDR1 ENHRY and CDR2 SYGVKD. The CDR3 DNA follows: TGTGCCATCAGTGACCTCCAAGAGACCCAGTACTTC. It codes for CAISDLQETQYF.

The CDR3 nucleotides read TGTGCCAGCAGCGGACGAACAGGGGAAGCGAACACCATATATTTT. This sequence encodes CASSGRTGEANTIYF. The chain links TRBV9 to TRBJ1-3; 7 positions match TRBD1. J was trimmed by 7 bases and V by 3 bases; bases with no gene match: 10. The CDR3 runs 15 residues. Per the germline V gene, CDR1 is SGDLS and CDR2 is YYNGEE.

The rearrangement joins TRBV5-1 to TRBJ1-1; TRBD1 is a possible D gene (6 bases). CDR3 length equals 15 residues. CDR1 and CDR2 from the germline V gene are SGHRS and YFSETQ. Trimming pared 0 bases from V and 3 bases from J, leaving 12 bases between. CDR3 sequence (DNA): TGCGCCAGCAGCTTGGGGGGGCACCCTGACACTGAAGCTTTCTTT. Translated: CASSLGGHPDTEAFF.

The chain joins TRBV6-5 to TRBJ1-1; D not resolved. The V gene's germline CDR1 is MNHEY and CDR2 SVGAGI. CDR3 length: 13 residues. Deletions cut 6 bases from V and 1 base from J, with 9 bases between. The CDR3 DNA reads as TGTGCCAGCAGCCGAGGTGCGAACACTGAAGCTTTCTTT. This codes for CASSRGANTEAFF.

The J gene is TRBJ1-1, the V gene TRBV7-9; 7 bases agree with TRBD1. V gave up 4 bases and J gave up 1 base; unmatched junction bases: 9. CDR3 size: 16 residues. Per the germline V gene, CDR1 is SEHNR and CDR2 is FQNEAQ (reference sequence). The CDR3 loop is CASSYSPGQENTEAFF. DNA of the CDR3: TGTGCCAGCAGCTACTCCCCCGGACAGGAGAACACTGAAGCTTTCTTT. The full variable domain, completed using reference TRBV7-9 and TRBJ1-1, is DTGVSQNPRHKITKRGQNVTFRCDPISEHNRLYWYRQTLGQGPEFLTYFQNEAQLEKSRLLSDRFSAERPKGSFSTLEIQRTEQGDSAMYLCASSYSPGQENTEAFFGQGTRLTVV.

The chain combines TRBV5-6 with TRBJ2-1, with 8 bases lining up with TRBD2. V was pared by 0 bases and J by 7 bases, with 6 bases of the junction left unmatched. There are 15 residues in the CDR3. The germline gives CDR1 SGHDT, CDR2 YYEEEE. The CDR3 sequence is CASSLGVGGANEQFF. The CDR3 DNA reads TGTGCCAGCAGCTTGGGTGTCGGGGGGGCTAATGAGCAGTTCTTC.

This chain connects TRBV4-1 to TRBJ1-5; tentatively, D is TRBD1 (6 bases). The CDR3 length is 14 residues. V lost 4 bases and J lost 5, with 12 bases in between. Germline V lookup: CDR1 MGHRA, CDR2 YSYEKL. In DNA form, the CDR3 reads TGCGCCAGCAGCCTTACAGGGATGGATCAGCCCCAGCATTTT. Translated: CASSLTGMDQPQHF.

The chain carries TRBV19 and TRBJ1-5; D remains unclear. V was cut by 9 bases and J by 3 bases, with 21 bases left in between. The CDR3 has 16 residues. CDR1 is LNHDA, CDR2 SQIVND, per germline (reference sequence). CDR3 DNA: TGTGCCAGCGCAAGAGGGAACTCCTTATCCAATCAGCCCCAGCATTTT. Translation gives CASARGNSLSNQPQHF.

The chain joins TRBV9 to TRBJ1-1; perhaps TRBD1 as D (5 bases). V was cut by 4 bases and J by 0 bases, with 19 bases left in between. Per the germline V gene, CDR1 is SGDLS and CDR2 is YYNGEE. This CDR3 spans 17 amino acids. The CDR3 nucleotides read TGTGCCAGCAGCCCCTCTGGAGGGACTTACATGAACACTGAAGCTTTCTTT. It is translated as CASSPSGGTYMNTEAFF.